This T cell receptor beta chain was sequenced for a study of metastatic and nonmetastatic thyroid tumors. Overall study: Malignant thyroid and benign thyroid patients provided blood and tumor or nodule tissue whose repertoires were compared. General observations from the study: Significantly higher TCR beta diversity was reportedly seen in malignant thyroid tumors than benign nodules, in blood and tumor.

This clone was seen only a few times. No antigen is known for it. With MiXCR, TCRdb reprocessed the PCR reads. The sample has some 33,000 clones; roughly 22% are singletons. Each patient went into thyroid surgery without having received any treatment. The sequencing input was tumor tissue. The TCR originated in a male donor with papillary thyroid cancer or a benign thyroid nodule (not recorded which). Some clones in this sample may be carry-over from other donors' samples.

The CDR3 DNA reads as TGTGCCAGCACCGACAGGGGGCCTGGCGAGCAGTACTTC. Its protein is CASTDRGPGEQYF. The V call is TRBV6-1, the J call TRBJ2-7; TRBD1 matches at 10 bases. This CDR3 comprises 13 residues. In germline, CDR1 is MNHNS, CDR2 SASEGT. Trimming took 7 bases from V and 6 from J; bases not matched to a gene: 6.